These T cell receptor beta chains were read from a single sample in a study of T cell responses to AZD1222 COVID-19 vaccine. Produced via immunoSEQ multiplex PCR; TCRdb's table is partial and in-frame only. The data show 90,000 to 120,000 clones, around nine tenths seen once. The sample was peripheral blood, taken 28 days after the second dose of the MenACWY control vaccine. Receptor source: an adult who received the MenACWY meningococcal vaccine as a control. Both conserved end residues are part of each CDR3. The order of the fields is J gene, V gene, CDR3 protein.

TRBJ1-4,TRBV19,CASRSGMGGRYEKLFF
TRBJ2-5,TRBV7-9,CASSPHPGLAQYQETQYF
TRBJ2-5,TRBV18,CASSPAGTQETQYF
TRBJ2-1,TRBV12-5,CASGGEYAYNEQFF
TRBJ2-7,TRBV19,CASSISVTVAPYEQYF
TRBJ1-1,TRBV19,CASSRTRQGVEAFF
TRBJ1-3,TRBV3-1/TRBV3-2,CASRIRDPPFNTIYF
TRBJ2-7,TRBV5-4,CASSSVSQEPYEQYF
TRBJ1-1,TRBV3-1/TRBV3-2,CASSQDLGGGGNTEAFF
TRBJ2-5,TRBV7-3,CASSLGQGRQNQETQYF
TRBJ1-2,TRBV7-3,CASSPGAAEDYGYTF
TRBJ1-2,TRBV25-1,CATQPYKTGEGYTF
TRBJ2-3,TRBV18,CASSPVKAGDTQYF
TRBJ2-5,TRBV9,CASSLGQGQETQYF
TRBJ2-3,TRBV4-1,CASSQGGGDTQYF
TRBJ1-1,TRBV6-2/TRBV6-3,CASSYLLNTEAFF
TRBJ1-1,TRBV18,CASSPEAGGTEAFF
TRBJ2-3,TRBV29-1,CSVAPSGNLADTQYF
TRBJ2-1,TRBV18,CASSPQAAQNEQFF
TRBJ1-3,TRBV5-1,CASSLSPGTGNTIYF
TRBJ1-4,TRBV2,CASRGREDEKLFF
TRBJ1-3,TRBV10-2,CASRPREGDTIYF
TRBJ2-1,TRBV6-4,CASSDSPGLAANEQFF
TRBJ1-4,TRBV14,CASSLNRLNEKLFF
TRBJ1-6,TRBV6-5,CASTRGNSPLHF
TRBJ2-7,TRBV10-2,CASSESVSYEQYF
TRBJ2-2,TRBV5-8,CASSLWQRNTGELFF
TRBJ2-2,TRBV11-2,CASSLDRWDRANTGELFF
TRBJ2-5,TRBV11-3,CASSLGTGNGLETQYF
TRBJ2-7,TRBV10-3,CAISQGGYEQYF
TRBJ1-1,TRBV27,CASSFRGGAVNTEAFF
TRBJ2-4,TRBV5-4,CASSLLAGGRGRAKNIQYF
TRBJ1-1,TRBV7-9,CASSREIPSTEAFF
TRBJ1-1,TRBV2,CASSEAAGQGQGAFF
TRBJ1-3,TRBV18,CASSQRTSSGNTIYF
TRBJ2-7,TRBV7-2,CASSGPRTLYEQYF
TRBJ1-5,TRBV18,CASSPGWGNQPQHF
TRBJ2-7,TRBV10-3,CAISEERPGAYEQYF
TRBJ2-5,TRBV19,CASGLRDSQYF